This section outlines one TCR beta chain sequence together with its context. This specimen belongs to a study of blood T cell repertoires in COVID-19. The overall study: Acute and convalescent COVID-19 specimens originated in the United States, Italy and Spain. Nucleic acid was either cDNA or gDNA, and it came from T cells, B-cell-depleted T cells, or PBMCs.

The CDR3 contains 14 residues. V lost 5 bases and J lost 7; bases outside the gene matches: 10. Germline CDR1 reads MNHEY; CDR2 reads SMNVEV (reference sequence). Authors' data handling: It was from reference gene primer amplification that nucleated cell counts were estimated. Using immunoSEQ multiplex PCR, the repertoire was profiled, and TCRdb retains in-frame clones only, with some absent. That table is the source of V, J and clone size, and D and trimming were worked out from the DNA. The sample has tens of thousands of clones, 70% to 90% seen once; the top ten hold about 5.7%. The V and J genes are TRBV27 and TRBJ2-7, with 8 bases matching TRBD1. The clonotype was recovered from a woman aged 80 or over with active COVID-19. Input material: peripheral blood. This chain's CDR3 is CASSTQDRVGEQYF. The CDR3 DNA is TGTGCCAGCAGTACCCAGGACAGGGTAGGGGAGCAGTACTTC.